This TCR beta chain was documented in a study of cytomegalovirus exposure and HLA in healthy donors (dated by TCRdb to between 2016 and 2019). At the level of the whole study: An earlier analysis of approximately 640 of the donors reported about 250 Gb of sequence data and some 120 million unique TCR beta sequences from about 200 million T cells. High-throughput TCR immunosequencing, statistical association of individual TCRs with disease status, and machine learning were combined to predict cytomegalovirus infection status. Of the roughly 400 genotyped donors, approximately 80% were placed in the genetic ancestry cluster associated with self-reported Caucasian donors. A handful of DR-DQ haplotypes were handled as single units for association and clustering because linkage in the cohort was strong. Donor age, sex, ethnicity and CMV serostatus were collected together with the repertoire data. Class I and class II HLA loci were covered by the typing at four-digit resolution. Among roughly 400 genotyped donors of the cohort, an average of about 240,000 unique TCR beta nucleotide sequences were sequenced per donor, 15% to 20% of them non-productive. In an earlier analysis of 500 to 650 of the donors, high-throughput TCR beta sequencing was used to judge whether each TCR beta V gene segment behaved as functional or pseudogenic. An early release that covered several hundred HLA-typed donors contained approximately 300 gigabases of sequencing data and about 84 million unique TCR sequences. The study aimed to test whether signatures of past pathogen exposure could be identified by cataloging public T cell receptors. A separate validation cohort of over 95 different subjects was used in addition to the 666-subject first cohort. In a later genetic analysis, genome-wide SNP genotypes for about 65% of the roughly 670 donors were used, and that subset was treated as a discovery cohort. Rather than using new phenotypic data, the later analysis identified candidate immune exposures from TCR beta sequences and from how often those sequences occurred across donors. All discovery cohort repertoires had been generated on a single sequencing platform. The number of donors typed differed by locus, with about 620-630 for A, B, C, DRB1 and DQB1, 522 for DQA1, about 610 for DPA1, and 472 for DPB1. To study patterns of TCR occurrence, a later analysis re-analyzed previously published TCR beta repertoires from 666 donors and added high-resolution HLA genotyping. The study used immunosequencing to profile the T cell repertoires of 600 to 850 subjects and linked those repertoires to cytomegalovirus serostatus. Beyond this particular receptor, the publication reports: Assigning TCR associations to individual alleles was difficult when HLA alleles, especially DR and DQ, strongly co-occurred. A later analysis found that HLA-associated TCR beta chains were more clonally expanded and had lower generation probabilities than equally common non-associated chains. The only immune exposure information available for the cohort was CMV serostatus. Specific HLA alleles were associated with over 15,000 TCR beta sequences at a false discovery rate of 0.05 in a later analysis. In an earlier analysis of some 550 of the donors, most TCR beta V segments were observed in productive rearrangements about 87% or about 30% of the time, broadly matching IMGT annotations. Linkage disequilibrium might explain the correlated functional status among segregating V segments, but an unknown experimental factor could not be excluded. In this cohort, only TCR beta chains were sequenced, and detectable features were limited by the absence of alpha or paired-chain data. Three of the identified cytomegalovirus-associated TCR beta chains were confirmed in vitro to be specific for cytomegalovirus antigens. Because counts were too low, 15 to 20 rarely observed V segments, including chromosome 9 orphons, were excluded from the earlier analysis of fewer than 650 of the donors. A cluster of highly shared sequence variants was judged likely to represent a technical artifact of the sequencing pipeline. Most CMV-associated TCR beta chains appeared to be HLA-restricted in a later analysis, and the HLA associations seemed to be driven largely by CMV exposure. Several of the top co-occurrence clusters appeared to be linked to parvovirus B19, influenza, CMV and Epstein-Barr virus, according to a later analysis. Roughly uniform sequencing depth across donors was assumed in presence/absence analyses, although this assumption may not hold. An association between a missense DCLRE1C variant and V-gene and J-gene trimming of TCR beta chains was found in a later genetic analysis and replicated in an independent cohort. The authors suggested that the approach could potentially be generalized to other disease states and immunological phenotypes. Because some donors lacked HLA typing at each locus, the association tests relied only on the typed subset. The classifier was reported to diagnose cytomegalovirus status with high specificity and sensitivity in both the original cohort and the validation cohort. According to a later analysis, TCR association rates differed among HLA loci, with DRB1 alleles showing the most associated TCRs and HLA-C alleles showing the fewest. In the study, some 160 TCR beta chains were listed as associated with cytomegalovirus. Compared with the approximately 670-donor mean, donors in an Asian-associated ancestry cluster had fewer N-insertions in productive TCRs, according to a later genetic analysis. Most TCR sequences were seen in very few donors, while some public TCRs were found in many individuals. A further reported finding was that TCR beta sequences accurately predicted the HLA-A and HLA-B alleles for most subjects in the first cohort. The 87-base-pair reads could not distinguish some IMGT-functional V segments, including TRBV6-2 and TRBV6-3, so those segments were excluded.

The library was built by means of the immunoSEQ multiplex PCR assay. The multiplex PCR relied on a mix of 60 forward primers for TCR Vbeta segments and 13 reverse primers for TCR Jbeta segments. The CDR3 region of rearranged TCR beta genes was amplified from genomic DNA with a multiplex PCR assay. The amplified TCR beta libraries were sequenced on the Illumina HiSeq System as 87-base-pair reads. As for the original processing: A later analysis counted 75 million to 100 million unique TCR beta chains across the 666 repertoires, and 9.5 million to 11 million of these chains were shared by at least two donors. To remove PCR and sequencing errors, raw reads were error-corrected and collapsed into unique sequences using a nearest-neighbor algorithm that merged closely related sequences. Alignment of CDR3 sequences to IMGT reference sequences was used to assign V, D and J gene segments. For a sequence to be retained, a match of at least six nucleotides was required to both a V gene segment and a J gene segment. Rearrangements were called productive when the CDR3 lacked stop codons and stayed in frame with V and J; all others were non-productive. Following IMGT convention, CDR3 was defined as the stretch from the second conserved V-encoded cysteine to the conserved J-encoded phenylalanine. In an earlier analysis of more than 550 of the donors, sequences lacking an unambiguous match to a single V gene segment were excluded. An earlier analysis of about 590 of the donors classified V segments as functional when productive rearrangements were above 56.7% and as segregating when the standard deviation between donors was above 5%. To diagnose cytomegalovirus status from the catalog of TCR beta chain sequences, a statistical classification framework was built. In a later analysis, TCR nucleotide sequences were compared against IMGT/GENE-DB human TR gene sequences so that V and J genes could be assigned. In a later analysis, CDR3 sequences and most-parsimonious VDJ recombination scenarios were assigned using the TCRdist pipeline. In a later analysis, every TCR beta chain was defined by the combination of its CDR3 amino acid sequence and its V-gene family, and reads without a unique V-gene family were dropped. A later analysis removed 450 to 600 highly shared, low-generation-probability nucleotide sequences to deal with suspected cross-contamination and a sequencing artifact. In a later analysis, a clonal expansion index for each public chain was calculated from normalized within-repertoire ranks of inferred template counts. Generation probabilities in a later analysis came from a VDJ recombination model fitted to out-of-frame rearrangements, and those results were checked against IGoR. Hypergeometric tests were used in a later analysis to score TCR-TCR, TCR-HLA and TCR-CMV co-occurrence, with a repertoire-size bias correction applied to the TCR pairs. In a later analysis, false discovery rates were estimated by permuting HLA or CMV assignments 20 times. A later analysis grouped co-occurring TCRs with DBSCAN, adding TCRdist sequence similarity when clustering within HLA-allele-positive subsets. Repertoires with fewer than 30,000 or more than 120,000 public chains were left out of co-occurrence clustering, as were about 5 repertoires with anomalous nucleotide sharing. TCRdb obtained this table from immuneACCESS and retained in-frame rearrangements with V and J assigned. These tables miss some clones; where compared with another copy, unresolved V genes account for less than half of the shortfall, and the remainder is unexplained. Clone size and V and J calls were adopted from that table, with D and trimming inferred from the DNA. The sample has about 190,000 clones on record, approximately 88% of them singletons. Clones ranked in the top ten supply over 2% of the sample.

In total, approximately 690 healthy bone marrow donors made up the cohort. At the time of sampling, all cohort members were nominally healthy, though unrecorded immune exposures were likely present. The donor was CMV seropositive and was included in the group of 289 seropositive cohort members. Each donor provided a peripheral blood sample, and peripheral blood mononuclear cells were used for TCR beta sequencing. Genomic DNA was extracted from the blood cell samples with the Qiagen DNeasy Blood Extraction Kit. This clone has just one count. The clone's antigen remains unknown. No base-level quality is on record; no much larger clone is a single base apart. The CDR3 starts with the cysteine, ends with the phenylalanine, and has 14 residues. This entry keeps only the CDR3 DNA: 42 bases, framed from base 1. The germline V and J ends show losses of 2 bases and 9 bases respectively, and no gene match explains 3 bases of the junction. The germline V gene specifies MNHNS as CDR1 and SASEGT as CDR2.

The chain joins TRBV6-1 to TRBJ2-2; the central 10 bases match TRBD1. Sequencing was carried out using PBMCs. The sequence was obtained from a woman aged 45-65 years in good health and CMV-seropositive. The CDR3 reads CASSESTGGRELFF. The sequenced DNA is TGTGCCAGCAGTGAATCGACAGGGGGCCGGGAGCTGTTTTTT.